Listed below are T cell receptor beta chains from one sample, sequenced in a study of blood T cell repertoires in COVID-19. Sequencing was performed with immunoSEQ multiplex PCR; in TCRdb, only in-frame clones are kept and a portion is missing. Seen here are 200,000 to 250,000 clones, roughly 88% observed once, and the top ten hold about 12%. The sequencing sample was made of peripheral blood. These receptors were taken from a man at least 80 years old with acute or convalescent COVID-19. Each CDR3 is given with its conserved first and last residue.

v_call	j_call	cdr3_aa
TRBV7-3	TRBJ2-3	CASSLSGGRKDTQYF
TRBV3-1/TRBV3-2	TRBJ1-4	CASSPPDRAATNEKLFF
TRBV6-5	TRBJ1-1	CASSRQGGSEAFF
TRBV5-4	TRBJ1-2	CASGPRIAGYTF
TRBV7-9	TRBJ2-7	CASSSDRGAPYEQYF
TRBV9	TRBJ2-1	CASSRENEQFF
TRBV6-5	TRBJ2-7	CASRDRDRISYEQYF
TRBV18	TRBJ1-1	CASSRNRGDLAEAFF
TRBV2	TRBJ2-2	CASSENSNTGELFF
TRBV11-2	TRBJ2-2	CASSKRTGGTGELFF
TRBV7-8	TRBJ2-2	CASSLPTGNTGELFF
TRBV6-1	TRBJ1-2	CASSERQGRGYTF
TRBV20-1	TRBJ2-4	CSASAPGQKNIQYF
TRBV6-6	TRBJ1-3	CASSPTGFGNTIYF
TRBV5-1	TRBJ1-5	CASSYGTGVTQPQHF
TRBV28	TRBJ1-1	CASSLGFQREAFF
TRBV5-1	TRBJ1-2	CASSIGTAPYYGYTF
TRBV4-2	TRBJ1-3	CASSRQTGEGNTIYF
TRBV6-1	TRBJ1-2	CASSEGYGGGYTF
TRBV7-2	TRBJ2-1	CASSLGLAGAEQFF